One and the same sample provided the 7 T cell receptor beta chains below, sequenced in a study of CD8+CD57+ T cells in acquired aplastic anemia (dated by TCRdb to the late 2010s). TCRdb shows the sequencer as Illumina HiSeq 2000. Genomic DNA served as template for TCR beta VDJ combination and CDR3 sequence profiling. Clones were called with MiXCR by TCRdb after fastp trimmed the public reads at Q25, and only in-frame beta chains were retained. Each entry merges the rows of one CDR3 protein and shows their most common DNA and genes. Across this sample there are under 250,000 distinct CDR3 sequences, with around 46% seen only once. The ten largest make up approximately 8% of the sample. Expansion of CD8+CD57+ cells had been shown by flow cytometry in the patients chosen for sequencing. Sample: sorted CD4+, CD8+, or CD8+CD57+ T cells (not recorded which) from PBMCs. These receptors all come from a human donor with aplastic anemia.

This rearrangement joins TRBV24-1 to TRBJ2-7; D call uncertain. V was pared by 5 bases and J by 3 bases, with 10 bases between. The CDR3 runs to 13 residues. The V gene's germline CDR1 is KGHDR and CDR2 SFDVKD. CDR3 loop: CATSGEPSYEQYF. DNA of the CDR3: TGTGCCACCAGTGGTGAACCGAGCTACGAGCAGTACTTC.

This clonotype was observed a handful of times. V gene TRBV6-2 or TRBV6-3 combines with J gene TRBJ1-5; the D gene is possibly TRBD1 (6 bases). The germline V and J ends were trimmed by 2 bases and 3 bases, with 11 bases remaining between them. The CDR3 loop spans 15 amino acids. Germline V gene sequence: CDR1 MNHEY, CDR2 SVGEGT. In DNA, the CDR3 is TGTGCCAGCAGTTACCAACAGGGTACCAATCAGCCCCAGCATTTT. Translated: CASSYQQGTNQPQHF.

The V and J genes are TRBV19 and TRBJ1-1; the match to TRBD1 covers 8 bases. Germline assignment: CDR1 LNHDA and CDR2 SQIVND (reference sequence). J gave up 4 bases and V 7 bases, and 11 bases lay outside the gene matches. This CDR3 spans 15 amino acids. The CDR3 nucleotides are TGTGCCAGTACCATACAGGGGGGATTGACCACTGAAGCTTTCTTT. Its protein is CASTIQGGLTTEAFF.

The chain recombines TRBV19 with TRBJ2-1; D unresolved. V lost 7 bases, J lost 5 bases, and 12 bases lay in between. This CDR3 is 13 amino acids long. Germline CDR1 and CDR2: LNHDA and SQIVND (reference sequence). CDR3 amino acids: CASKDLENNEQFF. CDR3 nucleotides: TGTGCCAGTAAGGACCTAGAGAACAATGAGCAGTTCTTC.

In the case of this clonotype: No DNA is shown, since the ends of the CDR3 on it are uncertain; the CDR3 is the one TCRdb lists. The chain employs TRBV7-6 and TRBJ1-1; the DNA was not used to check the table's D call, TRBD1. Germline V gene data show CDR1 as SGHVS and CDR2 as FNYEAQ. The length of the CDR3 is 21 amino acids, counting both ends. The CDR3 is CASSFYICSASPGERYTEAFF.

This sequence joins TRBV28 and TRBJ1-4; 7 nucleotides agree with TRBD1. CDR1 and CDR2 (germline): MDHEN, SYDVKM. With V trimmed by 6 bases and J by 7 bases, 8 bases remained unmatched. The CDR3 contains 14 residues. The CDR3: CASSTGTVSEKLFF. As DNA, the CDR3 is TGTGCCAGCAGCACCGGGACAGTGAGTGAAAAACTGTTTTTT.

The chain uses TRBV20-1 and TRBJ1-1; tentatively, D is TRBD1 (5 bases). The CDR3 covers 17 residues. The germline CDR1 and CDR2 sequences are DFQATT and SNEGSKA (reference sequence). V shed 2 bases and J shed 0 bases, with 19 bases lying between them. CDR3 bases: TGCAGTGCTAGACCCCCTCGGGGGGGAGCCATGAACACTGAAGCTTTCTTT. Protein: CSARPPRGGAMNTEAFF.